This TCR beta chain derives from a study of blood T cell repertoires in COVID-19. As for the study in general: Sites across the United States, Italy and Spain contributed samples from acute and convalescent COVID-19.

TCRdb's copy holds only in-frame clones and misses some; the assay was immunoSEQ multiplex PCR. The sample shows around 190,000 clones, around 90% of them seen only once. The CDR3 runs to 14 residues. Per germline, CDR1 SGHTA and CDR2 FQGNSA. V lost 1 base and J lost 7, with 12 bases in between. The sequencing sample was made of PBMCs or T cells enriched from blood (not recorded which). This chain connects TRBV7-2 to TRBJ2-3; D is perhaps TRBD2 (6 bases). The source of this sequence is a woman aged 18-29 years who had recovered from COVID-19. CDR3 bases: TGTGCCAGCAGCTTAGAGTCTAGCGTGTATACGCAGTATTTT. It specifies CASSLESSVYTQYF.